The 29 T cell receptor beta chains below were found in one sample sequenced in a study of T-cell memory formation after mild COVID-19 (dated by TCRdb to the early 2020s). The library came from 5' RACE. Sequencing used an Illumina NovaSeq 6000. TCRdb reanalyzed the raw reads on its own, using fastp at Q25 for trimming and MiXCR for clone calling, and kept in-frame beta chains. Identical CDR3 protein sequences are pooled into one entry, listed with their most common genes and DNA. For this sample there are roughly 280,000 distinct CDR3 sequences; around 16% appear just once. 20% to 25% of the sample comes from the top ten. The material sequenced was PBMCs or a T cell subset sorted from them (not recorded which). The source is a man aged 18 to 29 who had mild COVID-19 (a few samples of this study predate the infection). The sample titles of this study are shuffled in the database, so cell type and time point are left out; the donor was told from shared clones.

The chain uses TRBV7-2 and TRBJ2-2; D perhaps matches TRBD1 (7 bases). The CDR3 loop spans 16 amino acids. The V end was cut by 3 bases, the J end by 5 bases, with 16 bases between. Germline assignment: CDR1 SGHTA and CDR2 FQGNSA. The CDR3 coding sequence is TGTGCCAGCAGCTTTGTCGCGGCAGGGGGGACCGGGGAGCTGTTTTTT. This encodes CASSFVAAGGTGELFF.

This chain connects TRBV3-1 to TRBJ2-5; D is tentatively TRBD1 or TRBD2 (5 bases each). This CDR3 contains 14 residues. The germline V gene encodes CDR1 LGHDT and CDR2 YNNKEL (reference sequence). V lost 2 bases and J lost 7, with 14 bases in between. CDR3 sequence: CASSQSGTSRTQYF. In DNA form, the CDR3 reads TGTGCCAGCAGCCAATCCGGGACCTCGAGGACCCAGTACTTC.

This clonotype came up a few times. J is TRBJ2-2 and V is TRBV5-1; D perhaps matches TRBD1 (6 bases). Germline values: CDR1 SGHRS, CDR2 YFSETQ. The V and J ends lost 2 bases and 7 bases respectively, with 12 bases between them. The CDR3 is 14 residues long. CDR3 nucleotides: TGCGCCAGCAGCTTCCCGACAGGCATCGGGGAGCTGTTTTTT. As protein: CASSFPTGIGELFF.

This clonotype was found many times. The genes are TRBV5-1 and TRBJ1-5; no firm D call. Germline V gene lookup returns CDR1 SGHRS and CDR2 YFSETQ. The CDR3 length is 14 residues. V was trimmed by 0 bases and J by 5 bases, leaving 9 bases between them. CDR3 sequence: CASSLDGIYQPQHF. The CDR3 coding sequence is TGCGCCAGCAGCTTGGACGGGATCTATCAGCCCCAGCATTTT.

The V and J genes are TRBV7-2 and TRBJ1-6; 7 nucleotides align to TRBD1. V shed 5 bases, J shed 7 bases, and the junction held 11 bases outside the gene matches. Germline assignment: CDR1 SGHTA and CDR2 FQGNSA. The CDR3 covers 16 residues. CDR3 amino acids: CASSTPGQLANSPLHF. CDR3 nucleotide sequence: TGTGCCAGCAGCACCCCGGGACAGTTGGCGAATTCACCCCTCCACTTT. Filled out from reference TRBV7-2 and TRBJ1-6, the complete variable domain reads GAGVSQSPSNKVTEKGKDVELRCDPISGHTALYWYRQSLGQGLEFLIYFQGNSAPDKSGLPSDRFSAERTGGSVSTLTIQRTQQEDSAVYLCASSTPGQLANSPLHFGNGTRLTVT.

CDR3 nucleotides: TGTGCCAGCAGCCCCCGATCCGCAGGGGGCTTGAACACTGAAGCTTTCTTT. Its translation: CASSPRSAGGLNTEAFF. The genes are TRBV7-2 and TRBJ1-1; 8 nucleotides line up with TRBD1. Germline V gene data show CDR1 as SGHTA and CDR2 as FQGNSA. Losses at the gene ends were 5 bases for V and 0 bases for J; bases not matched to a gene: 11. This CDR3 has 17 residues. The variable domain in full, completed from reference TRBV7-2 and TRBJ1-1, reads GAGVSQSPSNKVTEKGKDVELRCDPISGHTALYWYRQSLGQGLEFLIYFQGNSAPDKSGLPSDRFSAERTGGSVSTLTIQRTQQEDSAVYLCASSPRSAGGLNTEAFFGQGTRLTVV.

The chain has TRBV7-9 and TRBJ1-5; the match to TRBD1 covers 7 bases. The CDR3 contains 15 residues. Per germline, CDR1 SEHNR and CDR2 FQNEAQ (reference sequence). The J segment lost 0 bases and the V segment lost 5 bases, leaving 4 bases of the junction unmatched. The CDR3 DNA follows: TGTGCCAGCAGCCAGGGACAGTATAGCAATCAGCCCCAGCATTTT. It encodes CASSQGQYSNQPQHF.

The chain couples TRBV7-9 to TRBJ1-1, with D possibly matching TRBD1 (6 bases). CDR1 SEHNR and CDR2 FQNEAQ come from the germline V gene (reference sequence). V was pared by 4 bases and J by 0 bases, with 12 bases between. This CDR3 is 15 amino acids long. CDR3 sequence reads: CASSSRQAMNTEAFF. CDR3 sequence (DNA): TGTGCCAGCAGCTCACGACAGGCCATGAACACTGAAGCTTTCTTT.

This clonotype has more than one count but fewer than ten. This chain joins TRBV11-2 and TRBJ2-5, with D maybe TRBD2 (6 bases). Germline CDR1 reads SGHAT; CDR2 reads FQNNGV. The CDR3 sequence is 16 residues long. V was cut by 5 bases and J by 5 bases, with 21 bases left in between. DNA for the CDR3: TGTGCCAGCAGCCCGGCCGGGAGTCTGTCGGGGGAGACCCAGTACTTC. It codes for CASSPAGSLSGETQYF.

This chain joins TRBV7-2 and TRBJ2-5, with 10 bases fitting TRBD2. The CDR3 contains 17 residues. V dropped 5 bases and J dropped 2; count of bases not matched to a gene: 11. Germline CDR1 is SGHTA and CDR2 is FQGNSA. CDR3 residues: CASSPHPAGGGQETQYF. The CDR3 DNA reads as TGTGCCAGCAGCCCGCATCCAGCGGGGGGGGGACAAGAGACCCAGTACTTC.

This chain connects TRBV9 to TRBJ2-1; D uncertain. V was pared by 2 bases and J by 10 bases, with 13 bases between. Looked up from germline, CDR1 is SGDLS and CDR2 is YYNGEE. The CDR3 spans 13 residues. This CDR3 reads CASSVLALGEQFF. For the CDR3, the DNA is TGTGCCAGCAGCGTTCTGGCTCTCGGGGAGCAGTTCTTC.

Only a few counts were recorded for this clonotype. The chain uses TRBV5-6 and TRBJ2-7; TRBD1 matches at 7 bases. Germline loops: CDR1 SGHDT, CDR2 YYEEEE. The CDR3 has 12 residues. J lost 1 base, V lost 5 bases, and 0 bases had no gene match. As DNA, the CDR3 is TGTGCCAGCAGGGGACAGTCCTACGAGCAGTACGTC. As protein: CASRGQSYEQYV.

J is TRBJ2-1 and V is TRBV7-2; 7 bases line up with TRBD2. Germline assignment: CDR1 SGHTA and CDR2 FQGNSA. This CDR3 spans 14 amino acids. V lost 5 bases to trimming and J lost 9 bases; unmatched junction nucleotides: 10. This CDR3 is CASSPMGGDGEQFF. The CDR3 region has the DNA TGTGCCAGCAGCCCTATGGGAGGGGACGGTGAGCAGTTCTTC.

This clonotype was counted between two and nine times. The V call is TRBV3-1, the J call TRBJ2-3; D unresolved. The CDR3 is 14 residues long. The germline V and J ends were trimmed by 1 base and 2 bases, with 7 bases remaining between them. CDR1 LGHDT and CDR2 YNNKEL come from the germline V gene (reference sequence). The CDR3 is CASSQGVSTDTQYF. The CDR3 nucleotides read TGTGCCAGCAGCCAAGGGGTTTCCACAGATACGCAGTATTTT.

This clonotype came up a few times. The V call is TRBV28, the J call TRBJ1-3; D gene unclear. CDR3 size: 13 residues. Trimming stripped 3 bases from V and 5 bases from J, with 8 bases between. Germline V gives CDR1 MDHEN, CDR2 SYDVKM. CDR3: CASSFRSRNTIYF. The CDR3 DNA sequence: TGTGCCAGCAGTTTCCGCTCGCGAAACACCATATATTTT.

This rearrangement joins TRBV12-3 or TRBV12-4 to TRBJ1-3; 7 bases are shared with TRBD1. Trimming took 2 bases from V and 5 from J; bases not matched to a gene: 3. The CDR3 sequence is 14 residues long. Written as DNA, the CDR3 is TGTGCCAGCAGTTTACCACAGGGGAGAAACACCATATATTTT. Amino acids: CASSLPQGRNTIYF.

The V call is TRBV23-1, the J call TRBJ2-3; the D gene is possibly TRBD1 (5 bases). TRBV23-1 is placed among ORFs of uncertain function. This CDR3 is built from 14 residues. V lost 3 bases, J lost 4 bases, and 11 bases lay in between. CDR3 DNA: TGCGCCAGCAGTCAGCCAACAGGCGCAGATACGCAGTATTTT. Translating gives CASSQPTGADTQYF.

This chain connects TRBV10-2 to TRBJ2-3, with TRBD2 as a possible D gene (5 bases). Germline V gene sequence: CDR1 WSHSY, CDR2 SAAADI. The length of the CDR3 is 15 residues. Trimming took 2 bases from V and 9 from J, leaving 18 bases between them. CDR3 DNA: TGCGCCAGCAGTGAGACGCGGGTAGGGCCCGTAACGCAGTATTTT. This translates into CASSETRVGPVTQYF.

The chain combines TRBV4-3 with TRBJ2-1; D remains ambiguous. Germline V gene sequence: CDR1 LGHNA, CDR2 YSLEER. This CDR3 is 13 amino acids long. V lost 1 base, J lost 6 bases, and 7 bases lay in between. The CDR3 DNA reads TGCGCCAGCAGCCAAGCGGAGACCAATGAGCAGTTCTTC. Translated, it gives CASSQAETNEQFF.

This chain connects TRBV12-3 or TRBV12-4 to TRBJ2-7; D is undetermined. This CDR3 is built from 14 residues. V lost 5 bases to trimming and J lost 7 bases, with 18 bases between them. The CDR3 loop reads CASSPPSRTLEQYF. The CDR3 DNA reads TGTGCCAGCAGTCCGCCATCGCGCACCCTTGAGCAGTACTTC.

This clonotype occurred many times. The gene calls are TRBV4-2 and TRBJ1-4, with D possibly being TRBD1 (6 bases). This CDR3 spans 16 amino acids. The V gene's germline CDR1 is LGHNA and CDR2 YNFKEQ. The ends were cut back, 0 bases at V and 5 bases at J, with 13 bases in the middle. As DNA, the CDR3 is TGTGCCAGCAGCCAAGATCGGGGTGGGGGCAATGAAAAACTGTTTTTT. Its translation: CASSQDRGGGNEKLFF.

J is TRBJ1-2 and V is TRBV20-1; the D is unclear. V was shortened by 4 bases and J by 2 bases, with 5 bases between the two germline ends. Per the germline V gene, CDR1 is DFQATT and CDR2 is SNEGSKA (reference sequence). The CDR3 covers 11 residues. CDR3 coding DNA: TGCAGTGCTACCGACAACTATGGCTACACCTTC. It specifies CSATDNYGYTF.

This clonotype has just a few counts. The chain couples TRBV12-3 or TRBV12-4 to TRBJ2-1, with TRBD2 as a possible D gene (5 bases). This CDR3 spans 16 amino acids. V lost 0 bases, J lost 3 bases, and 12 bases lay in between. The CDR3 is CASSLARGIDYNEQFF. The CDR3 region has the DNA TGTGCCAGCAGTTTAGCGCGAGGGATTGACTACAATGAGCAGTTCTTC.

CDR3 in DNA: TGTGCCAGCAGCTTCCAGACTGGGGCCAACGTCCTGACTTTC. Its protein is CASSFQTGANVLTF. The chain carries TRBV7-9 and TRBJ2-6; D is ambiguous. The V and J ends lost 3 bases and 2 bases respectively, with 5 bases between them. The CDR3 is 14 residues long. Per the germline V gene, CDR1 is SEHNR and CDR2 is FQNEAQ (reference sequence). Looking up the rest from reference TRBV7-9 and TRBJ2-6 gives the full variable domain: DTGVSQNPRHKITKRGQNVTFRCDPISEHNRLYWYRQTLGQGPEFLTYFQNEAQLEKSRLLSDRFSAERPKGSFSTLEIQRTEQGDSAMYLCASSFQTGANVLTFGAGSRLTVL.

The chain couples TRBV7-2 to TRBJ2-5, with 10 bases aligning to TRBD1. With 2 bases clipped from V and 5 bases from J, the junction kept 5 bases outside the gene matches. CDR3 length equals 15 residues. CDR1 is SGHTA and CDR2 is FQGNSA in the germline V gene. The CDR3 DNA is TGTGCCAGCAGCTTACCGACAGGGGGCGTCGAGACCCAGTACTTC. Translation gives CASSLPTGGVETQYF.

This clonotype was found many times. This rearrangement joins TRBV5-5 to TRBJ2-4; a possible D gene is TRBD1 (5 bases). Germline CDR1 and CDR2: SGHKS and YYEKEE (reference sequence). Trimming cost V 4 bases and J 0 bases, with 14 bases left between them. The CDR3 is made up of 16 amino acids. CDR3 protein: CASSPRVLLAKNIQYF. For the CDR3, the DNA is TGTGCCAGCAGCCCCAGGGTCTTACTAGCCAAAAACATTCAGTACTTC.

This clonotype was recorded once. The chain employs TRBV20-1 and TRBJ1-6; the D is unclear. CDR1 is DFQATT, CDR2 SNEGSKA, per germline (reference sequence). The CDR3 sequence is 15 residues long. Here the CDR3 DNA reads TGCAGCGCTCAGCCGGGGAGCTCCTATAATTCACCCCTCCACTTT. It specifies CSAQPGSSYNSPLHF.

The chain combines TRBV10-2 with TRBJ2-3; D remains unclear. Trimming left V 3 bases short and J 4 bases short, with 20 bases between. The V gene's germline CDR1 is WSHSY and CDR2 SAAADI. The CDR3 contains 17 residues. In DNA form, the CDR3 reads TGCGCCAGCAGTGATCTCGTTGGAACCTTGGGCGCAGATACGCAGTATTTT. Translating it yields CASSDLVGTLGADTQYF.

In its sample, this clonotype was seen many times. This chain uses TRBV7-3 with TRBJ1-6, with a possible D match to TRBD1 (6 bases). The CDR3 extends over 13 amino acids. V was pared by 3 bases and J by 13 bases, with 13 bases between. Germline V gene lookup returns CDR1 SGHTA and CDR2 FQGTGA. CDR3 nucleotide sequence: TGTGCCAGCAGCTTGTCTGACAGGTCGCCCCTCCACTTT. The encoded protein is CASSLSDRSPLHF.